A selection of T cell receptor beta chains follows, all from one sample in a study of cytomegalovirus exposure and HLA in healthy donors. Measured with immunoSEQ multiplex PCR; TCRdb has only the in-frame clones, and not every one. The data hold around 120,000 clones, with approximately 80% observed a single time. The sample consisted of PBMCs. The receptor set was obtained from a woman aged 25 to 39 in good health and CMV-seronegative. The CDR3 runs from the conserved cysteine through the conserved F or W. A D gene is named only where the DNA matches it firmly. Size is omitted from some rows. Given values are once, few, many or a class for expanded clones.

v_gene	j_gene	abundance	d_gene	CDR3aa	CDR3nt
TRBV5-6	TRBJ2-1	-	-	CASSHWGKRTALYNEQFF	TGTGCCAGCAGCCATTGGGGTAAGAGGACAGCCCTCTACAATGAGCAGTTCTTC
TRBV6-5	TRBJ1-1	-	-	CASSYSEVNTEAFF	TGTGCCAGCAGTTACTCGGAGGTGAACACTGAAGCTTTCTTT
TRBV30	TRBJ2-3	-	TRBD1	CAWSAQGDTQYF	TGTGCCTGGAGTGCACAGGGGGATACGCAGTATTTT
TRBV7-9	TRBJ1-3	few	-	CASSSSGGFGGNTIYF	TGTGCCAGCAGCTCCTCAGGAGGTTTTGGTGGAAACACCATATATTTT
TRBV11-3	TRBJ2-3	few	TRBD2	CASSHGKRERVDTQYF	TGTGCCAGCAGCCACGGAAAGCGGGAGAGGGTAGATACGCAGTATTTT
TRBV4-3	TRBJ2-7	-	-	CASSQEGGETYEQYF	TGCGCCAGCAGCCAAGAGGGGGGAGAGACCTACGAGCAGTACTTC
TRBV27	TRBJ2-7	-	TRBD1	CATQTGQGGDEQYF	TGTGCCACCCAAACGGGACAGGGCGGGGACGAGCAGTACTTC
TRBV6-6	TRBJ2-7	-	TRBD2	CASRPGLDPYEQYF	TGTGCCAGCAGACCGGGACTAGATCCCTACGAGCAGTACTTC
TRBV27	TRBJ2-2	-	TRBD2	CASSPIAGGPTGELFF	TGTGCCAGCAGCCCGATAGCGGGAGGACCCACCGGGGAGCTGTTTTTT
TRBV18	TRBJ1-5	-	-	CASSPLSGGNQPQHF	TGTGCCAGCTCACCACTTTCAGGGGGCAATCAGCCCCAGCATTTT
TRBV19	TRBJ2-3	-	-	CASSGRIADTQYF	TGTGCCAGTAGCGGGAGAATTGCAGATACGCAGTATTTT
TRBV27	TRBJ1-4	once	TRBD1	CASSFVGQGAANEELFF	TGTGCCAGCAGTTTTGTCGGACAGGGGGCTGCTAATGAAGAACTGTTTTTT
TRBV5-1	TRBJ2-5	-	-	CASSYSSVGETQYF	TGCGCCAGCAGCTATTCTAGCGTGGGCGAGACCCAGTACTTC
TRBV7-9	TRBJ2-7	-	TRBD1	CSSSSDRDHEQYF	TGTTCCAGCAGCTCGGACAGGGACCACGAGCAGTACTTC
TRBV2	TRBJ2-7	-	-	CASSVLAATGYEQYF	TGTGCCAGCAGTGTCCTAGCGGCCACAGGGTACGAGCAGTACTTC
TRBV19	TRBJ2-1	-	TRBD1	CASSIGLSGTGRTNEQFF	TGTGCCAGTAGTATAGGCCTTTCCGGGACAGGGAGGACCAATGAGCAGTTCTTC
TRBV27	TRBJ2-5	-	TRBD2	CASSPGLAGVTTQYF	TGTGCCAGCAGCCCCGGACTAGCGGGAGTTACGACCCAGTACTTC
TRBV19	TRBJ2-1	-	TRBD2	CASSLRLKRESGSYNEQFF	TGTGCCAGTAGTCTACGACTAAAGCGGGAGTCCGGGTCCTACAATGAGCAGTTCTTC
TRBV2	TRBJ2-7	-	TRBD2	CGYLAGPHEQYF	TGTGGGTACTTAGCGGGACCCCACGAGCAGTACTTC
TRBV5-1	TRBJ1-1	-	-	CASGITGPETEAFF	TGCGCCAGCGGCATAACAGGGCCCGAGACTGAAGCTTTCTTT
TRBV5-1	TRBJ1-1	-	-	CASSFGDTEAFF	TGCGCCAGCAGCTTCGGGGACACTGAAGCTTTCTTT
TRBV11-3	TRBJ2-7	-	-	CASSSTRGEQYF	TGTGCCAGCAGCTCCACAAGGGGCGAGCAGTACTTC